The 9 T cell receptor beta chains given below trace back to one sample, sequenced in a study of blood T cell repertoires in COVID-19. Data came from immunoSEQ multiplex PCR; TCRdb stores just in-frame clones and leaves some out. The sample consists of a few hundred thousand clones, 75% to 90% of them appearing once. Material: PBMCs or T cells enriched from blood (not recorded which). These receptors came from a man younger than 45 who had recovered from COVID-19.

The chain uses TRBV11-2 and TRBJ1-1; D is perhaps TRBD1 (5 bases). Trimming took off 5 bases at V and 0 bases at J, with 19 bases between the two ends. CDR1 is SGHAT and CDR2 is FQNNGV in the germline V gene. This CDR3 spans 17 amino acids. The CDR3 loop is CASSNNRGAILNTEAFF. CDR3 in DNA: TGTGCCAGCAGCAACAATAGGGGCGCTATACTGAACACTGAAGCTTTCTTT.

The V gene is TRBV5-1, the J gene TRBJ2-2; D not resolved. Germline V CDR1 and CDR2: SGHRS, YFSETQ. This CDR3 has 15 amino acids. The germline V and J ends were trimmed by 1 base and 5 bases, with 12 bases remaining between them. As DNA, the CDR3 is TGCGCCAGCAGCTTGTCGAAGCCCGGGACCGGGGAGCTGTTTTTT. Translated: CASSLSKPGTGELFF.

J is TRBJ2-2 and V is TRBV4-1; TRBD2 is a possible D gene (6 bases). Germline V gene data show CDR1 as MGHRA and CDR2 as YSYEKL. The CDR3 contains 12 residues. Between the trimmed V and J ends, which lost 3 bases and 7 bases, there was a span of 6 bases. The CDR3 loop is CASSQGGGELFF. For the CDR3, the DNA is TGCGCCAGCAGCCAGGGAGGCGGGGAGCTGTTTTTT.

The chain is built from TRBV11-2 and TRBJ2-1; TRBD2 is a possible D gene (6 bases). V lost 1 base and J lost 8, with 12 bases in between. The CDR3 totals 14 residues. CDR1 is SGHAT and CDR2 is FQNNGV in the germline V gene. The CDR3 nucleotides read TGTGCCAGCAGCTTAGGGGGGGTTATCGATGAGCAGTTCTTC. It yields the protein CASSLGGVIDEQFF.

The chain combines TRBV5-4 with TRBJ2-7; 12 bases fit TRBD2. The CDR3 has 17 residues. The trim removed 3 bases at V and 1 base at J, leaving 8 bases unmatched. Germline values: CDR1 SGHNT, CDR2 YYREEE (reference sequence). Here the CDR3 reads CASSSGTSGLISYEQYF. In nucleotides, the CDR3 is TGTGCCAGCAGCTCGGGGACTAGCGGGCTCATATCCTACGAGCAGTACTTC.

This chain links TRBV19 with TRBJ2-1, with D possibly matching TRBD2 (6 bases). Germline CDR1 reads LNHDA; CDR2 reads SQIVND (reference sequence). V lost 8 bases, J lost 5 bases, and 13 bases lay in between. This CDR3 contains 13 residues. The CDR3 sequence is CASGPGLHNEQFF. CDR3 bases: TGTGCCAGTGGTCCGGGACTCCACAATGAGCAGTTCTTC.

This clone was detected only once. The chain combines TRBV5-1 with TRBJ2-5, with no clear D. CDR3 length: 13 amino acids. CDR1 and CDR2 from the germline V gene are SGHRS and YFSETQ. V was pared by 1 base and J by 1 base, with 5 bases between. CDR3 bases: TGCGCCAGCAGCTTGCGGGTCCAAGAGACCCAGTACTTC. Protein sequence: CASSLRVQETQYF.

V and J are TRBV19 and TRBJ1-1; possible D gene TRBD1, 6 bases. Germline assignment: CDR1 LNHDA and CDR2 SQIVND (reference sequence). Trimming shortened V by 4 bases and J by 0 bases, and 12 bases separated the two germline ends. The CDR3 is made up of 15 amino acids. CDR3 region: CASSKGTIMNTEAFF. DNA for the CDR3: TGTGCCAGTAGTAAAGGGACAATTATGAACACTGAAGCTTTCTTT.

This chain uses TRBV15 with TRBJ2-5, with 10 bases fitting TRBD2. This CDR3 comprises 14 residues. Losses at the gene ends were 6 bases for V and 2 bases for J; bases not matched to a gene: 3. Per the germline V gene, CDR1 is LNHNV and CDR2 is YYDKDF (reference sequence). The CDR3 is CATSMTSGQETQYF. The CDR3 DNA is TGTGCCACCAGTATGACTAGCGGGCAAGAGACCCAGTACTTC.